These 18 T cell receptor beta chains were all obtained from the same sample, sequenced in a study. TCRdb recomputed calls from the RT-PCR reads with MiXCR, one row per CDR3 protein. The data hold more than 600,000 distinct CDR3 sequences, with over 12% observed a single time. Sequencing was done on a sample of memory CD4+ T cells from blood. These receptors were obtained from a female donor in good health, serving as a healthy control.

This clonotype has only a few counts. V gene TRBV6-1 combines with J gene TRBJ2-5; D is unclear. Germline-derived CDR1 and CDR2 are MNHNS and SASEGT. The CDR3 length is 14 residues. Deletions cut 1 base from V and 5 bases from J, with 11 bases between. DNA of the CDR3: TGTGCCAGCAGTGAAGTGGGGAATTGGGAGACCCAGTACTTC. It specifies CASSEVGNWETQYF.

This clonotype was detected many times. The chain has TRBV6-5 and TRBJ2-5, with a tentative D call TRBD2 (6 bases). Trimming left V 9 bases short and J 5 bases short, with 13 bases between. CDR1 and CDR2 from the germline V gene are MNHEY and SVGAGI. The CDR3 is 12 amino acids. The CDR3, as DNA: TGTGCCAGTAGGGGCGCGGGGGAGACCCAGTACTTC. Translated, it gives CASRGAGETQYF.

The V call is TRBV25-1, the J call TRBJ2-5, with D unresolved. Trimming stripped 5 bases from V and 0 bases from J, with 7 bases between. CDR3 length: 13 residues. Germline V gene data show CDR1 as MGHDK and CDR2 as SYGVNS. CDR3 sequence reads: CASSQSNQETQYF. As DNA, the CDR3 is TGTGCCAGCAGTCAGAGCAACCAAGAGACCCAGTACTTC.

The chain couples TRBV9 to TRBJ1-2, with D unclear. Trimming left V 3 bases short and J 7 bases short, with 10 bases between. Germline V gives CDR1 SGDLS, CDR2 YYNGEE. The CDR3 contains 12 residues. The CDR3 bases are TGTGCCAGCAGCGCCCGCTATGGTGGCTACACCTTC. Translated, it gives CASSARYGGYTF.

This clonotype was observed many times. The chain couples TRBV12-3 or TRBV12-4 to TRBJ1-1, with a weak D call TRBD1 (6 bases). This CDR3 is 13 amino acids long. With 8 bases removed from V and 5 bases from J, the gap between germline ends came to 15 bases. Here the CDR3 reads CASGPRGYTEAFF. The CDR3, as DNA: TGTGCCAGCGGACCCAGGGGATATACTGAAGCTTTCTTT.

This clonotype was recorded many times. The chain combines TRBV7-2 with TRBJ1-1, with D possibly being TRBD1 (6 bases). Trimming left V 5 bases short and J 10 bases short, with 14 bases between. Germline V gives CDR1 SGHTA, CDR2 FQGNSA. This CDR3 is 12 amino acids long. CDR3 loop: CASSIQGYGAFF. For the CDR3, the DNA is TGTGCCAGCAGCATCCAGGGGTATGGAGCTTTCTTT.

This clonotype was detected ten times or more. V is TRBV10-3 and J is TRBJ2-7; a possible D gene is TRBD2 (6 bases). The germline CDR1 and CDR2 sequences are ENHRY and SYGVKD. This CDR3 contains 15 residues. Trimming cost V 10 bases and J 3 bases, with 22 bases left between them. CDR3 bases: TGTGCCAGCGGAGGGCGAGGAACAGAAGACTACGAGCAGTACTTC. Encoded protein: CASGGRGTEDYEQYF.

This chain links TRBV6-5 with TRBJ2-2; D is perhaps TRBD1 (5 bases). The CDR3 has 16 amino acids. Germline CDR1 and CDR2: MNHEY and SVGAGI. Trimming cost V 5 bases and J 2 bases, with 15 bases left between them. CDR3 DNA sequence: TGTGCCAGCAGTCCCCATTTAGGACAAAACACCGGGGAGCTGTTTTTT. It codes for CASSPHLGQNTGELFF.

This clonotype has at least ten counts. The rearrangement joins TRBV10-3 to TRBJ1-5; 9 bases match TRBD1. This CDR3 has 14 amino acids. The trim removed 6 bases at V and 8 bases at J, leaving 8 bases unmatched. CDR1 and CDR2 from the germline V gene are ENHRY and SYGVKD. The CDR3 nucleotides read TGTGCCATCAGCGTAACAGGGGGCAGGGAGCCCCAGCATTTT. This encodes CAISVTGGREPQHF.

This clonotype came up many times. V usage is TRBV11-2 and J usage is TRBJ2-1; D gene uncertain. Germline lookup yields CDR1 SGHAT and CDR2 FQNNGV. The germline V and J ends were trimmed by 5 bases and 0 bases, with 17 bases remaining between them. CDR3 length: 17 amino acids. CDR3 coding DNA: TGTGCCAGCAGCCGAATTATAGCCGCGAGCTCCTACAATGAGCAGTTCTTC. As protein: CASSRIIAASSYNEQFF.

The sample holds a few counts of this clonotype. The rearrangement joins TRBV20-1 to TRBJ1-5; tentative D call: TRBD1 (5 bases). The germline V and J ends were trimmed by 3 bases and 7 bases, with 10 bases remaining between them. CDR1 is DFQATT and CDR2 is SNEGSKA in the germline V gene (reference sequence). The CDR3 is 12 residues long. Here the CDR3 reads CSARQGRQPQHF. Here the CDR3 DNA reads TGCAGTGCTAGGCAGGGACGGCAGCCCCAGCATTTT.

In this sample, this clonotype turned up a few times. V is TRBV11-2 and J is TRBJ1-1; 8 bases are shared with TRBD1. This CDR3 has 15 amino acids. Germline CDR1 reads SGHAT; CDR2 reads FQNNGV. V trimming: 4 bases; J trimming: 4 bases; junction bases outside the gene matches: 8. CDR3 nucleotide sequence: TGTGCCAGCAGCTCCGACAGGGGAGGGAGCACTGAAGCTTTCTTT. Amino acid sequence: CASSSDRGGSTEAFF.

Ten or more counts support this clonotype. V gene TRBV7-9 combines with J gene TRBJ2-1; tentative D call: TRBD2 (6 bases). Germline values: CDR1 SEHNR, CDR2 FQNEAQ (reference sequence). This CDR3 spans 14 amino acids. Trimming pared 5 bases from V and 10 bases from J, leaving 18 bases between. The CDR3 region is CASSPGTDVSEQFF. CDR3 bases: TGTGCCAGCAGCCCCGGGACTGACGTAAGCGAGCAGTTCTTC.

Written as DNA, the CDR3 is TGTGCCAGCGGTGGACAGGGTTACACTGAAGCTTTCTTT. It encodes CASGGQGYTEAFF. The chain links TRBV6-5 to TRBJ1-1, with 8 bases that match TRBD1. Germline loops: CDR1 MNHEY, CDR2 SVGAGI. The CDR3 spans 13 residues. V trimming: 8 bases; J trimming: 3 bases; junction bases outside the gene matches: 5.

In its sample, this clonotype was seen a few times. The chain carries TRBV18 and TRBJ1-2, with D possibly matching TRBD1 (5 bases). The CDR3 is made up of 15 amino acids. V lost 6 bases and J lost 8, with 22 bases in between. Looked up from germline, CDR1 is KGHSH and CDR2 is LQKENI. For the CDR3, the DNA is TGTGCCAGCTCTCTAAGCGAGACAGAGGGCTGGGGCTACACCTTC. The encoded protein is CASSLSETEGWGYTF.

In this sample, this clonotype turned up many times. The chain has TRBV20-1 and TRBJ1-5; D may be TRBD1 (5 bases). V was cut by 5 bases and J by 3 bases, with 17 bases left in between. The CDR3 runs to 15 residues. The germline gives CDR1 DFQATT, CDR2 SNEGSKA (reference sequence). The CDR3 loop reads CSAPQGSFDNQPQHF. Here the CDR3 DNA reads TGCAGTGCTCCCCAGGGCAGCTTCGACAATCAGCCCCAGCATTTT.

This clonotype was recorded at least ten times. The genes are TRBV12-3 or TRBV12-4 and TRBJ1-5; possible D gene TRBD1, 5 bases. The CDR3 totals 13 residues. V lost 6 bases and J lost 5, with 11 bases in between. CDR3 amino acids: CASSQGRDQPQHF. CDR3 DNA sequence: TGTGCCAGCAGCCAGGGTCGGGATCAGCCCCAGCATTTT.

The chain carries TRBV20-1 and TRBJ2-7; possibly TRBD1 or TRBD2 for D (6 bases each). The germline V gene encodes CDR1 DFQATT and CDR2 SNEGSKA (reference sequence). V shed 5 bases and J shed 7 bases, with 15 bases lying between them. There are 12 residues in the CDR3. Here the CDR3 DNA reads TGCAGTGCTCTAGGGGGGCTAGAAGAGCAGTACTTC. This sequence encodes CSALGGLEEQYF.